The TCR beta chain described here comes from a study of T cell repertoires in cytomegalovirus infection. The study's findings and limits: CMV carriers having the relevant HLA were flagged by cumulative public TCR beta family frequency.

TCRdb itself ran the reads through MiXCR, one entry per CDR3 protein. The data show around 530,000 distinct CDR3 sequences, approximately 25% seen once. This clonotype turned up a few times. Its specificity is not known. The CDR3 totals 15 residues. V was pared by 2 bases and J by 0 bases, with 9 bases between. Germline V lookup: CDR1 MGHRA, CDR2 YSYEKL. The chain is built from TRBV4-1 and TRBJ2-3; the D gene is possibly TRBD1 (6 bases). This receptor was taken from a human donor in good health (CMV status not recorded). Some clones in this sample may be carry-over from other donors' samples. Specimen: PBMCs. The CDR3 is CASSQTQGSTDTQYF. The CDR3 region has the DNA TGCGCCAGCAGCCAAACACAGGGAAGCACAGATACGCAGTATTTT.